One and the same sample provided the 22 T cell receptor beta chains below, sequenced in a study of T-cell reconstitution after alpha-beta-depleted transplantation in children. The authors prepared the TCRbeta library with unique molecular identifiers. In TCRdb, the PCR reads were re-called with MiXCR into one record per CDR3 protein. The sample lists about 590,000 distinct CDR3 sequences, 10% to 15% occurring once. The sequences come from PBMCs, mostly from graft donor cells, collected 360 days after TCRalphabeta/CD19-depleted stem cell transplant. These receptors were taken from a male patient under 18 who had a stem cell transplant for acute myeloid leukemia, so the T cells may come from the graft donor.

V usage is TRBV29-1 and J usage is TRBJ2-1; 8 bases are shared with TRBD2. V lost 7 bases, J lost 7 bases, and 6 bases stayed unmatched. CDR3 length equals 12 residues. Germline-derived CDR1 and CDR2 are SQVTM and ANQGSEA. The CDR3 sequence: CSAGLGTNEQFF. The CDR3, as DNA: TGCAGCGCGGGACTAGGGACTAATGAGCAGTTCTTC.

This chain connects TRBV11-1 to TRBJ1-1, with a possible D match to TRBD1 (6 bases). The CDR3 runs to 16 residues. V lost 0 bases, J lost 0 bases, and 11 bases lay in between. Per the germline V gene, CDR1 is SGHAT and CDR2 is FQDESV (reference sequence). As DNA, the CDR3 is TGTGCCAGCAGCTTAGCCGGGGGCCTTATGAACACTGAAGCTTTCTTT. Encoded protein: CASSLAGGLMNTEAFF.

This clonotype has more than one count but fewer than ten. CDR3 sequence reads: CASSLEGLVANEQFF. DNA for the CDR3: TGTGCCAGCAGCTTAGAGGGACTAGTGGCTAATGAGCAGTTCTTC. The chain has TRBV7-2 and TRBJ2-1; 8 nucleotides agree with TRBD2. The CDR3 is 15 amino acids. CDR1 SGHTA and CDR2 FQGNSA come from the germline V gene. J was trimmed by 7 bases and V by 1 base; bases with no gene match: 6.

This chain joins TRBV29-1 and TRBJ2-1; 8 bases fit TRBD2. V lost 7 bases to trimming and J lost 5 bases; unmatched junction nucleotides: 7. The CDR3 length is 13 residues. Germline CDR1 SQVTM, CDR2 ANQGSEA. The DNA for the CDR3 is TGCAGCGGTTACCCGGGAGGGAACAATGAGCAGTTCTTC. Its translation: CSGYPGGNNEQFF.

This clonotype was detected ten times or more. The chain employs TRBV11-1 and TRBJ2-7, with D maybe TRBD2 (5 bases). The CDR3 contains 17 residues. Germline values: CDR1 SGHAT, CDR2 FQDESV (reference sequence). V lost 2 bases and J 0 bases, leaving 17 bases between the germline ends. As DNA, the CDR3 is TGTGCCAGCAGCTTAATTACCGAAAGTGGGAGCTCCTACGAGCAGTACTTC. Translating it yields CASSLITESGSSYEQYF.

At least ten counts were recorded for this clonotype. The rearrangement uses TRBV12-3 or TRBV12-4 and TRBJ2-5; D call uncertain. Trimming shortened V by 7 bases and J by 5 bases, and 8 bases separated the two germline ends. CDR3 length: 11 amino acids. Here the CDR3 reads CASTSGETQYF. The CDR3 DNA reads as TGTGCCAGCACCTCTGGTGAGACCCAGTACTTC.

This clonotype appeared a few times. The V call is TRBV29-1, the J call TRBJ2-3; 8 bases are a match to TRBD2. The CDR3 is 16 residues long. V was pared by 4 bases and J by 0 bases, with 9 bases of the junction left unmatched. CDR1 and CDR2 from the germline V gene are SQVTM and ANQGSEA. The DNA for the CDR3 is TGCAGCGTTGCTCTTCGACTAGCGACTAGCACAGATACGCAGTATTTT. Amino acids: CSVALRLATSTDTQYF.

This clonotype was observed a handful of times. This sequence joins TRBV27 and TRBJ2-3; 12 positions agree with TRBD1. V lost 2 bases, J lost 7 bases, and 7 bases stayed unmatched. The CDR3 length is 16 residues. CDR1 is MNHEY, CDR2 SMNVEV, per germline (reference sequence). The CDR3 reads CASSLPGTGGGNTQYF. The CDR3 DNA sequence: TGTGCCAGCAGTTTACCCGGGACAGGGGGCGGGAATACGCAGTATTTT.

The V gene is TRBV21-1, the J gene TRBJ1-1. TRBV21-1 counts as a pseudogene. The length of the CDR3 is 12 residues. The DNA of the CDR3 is TGTGCCAGCAGCAAGTCGAGGACTGAAGCTTTCTTT. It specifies CASSKSRTEAFF.

CDR3 sequence: CSARETGVNEQFF. The CDR3 DNA sequence: TGCAGTGCTAGAGAGACTGGGGTCAATGAGCAGTTCTTC. This chain uses TRBV20-1 with TRBJ2-1; unclear D gene. V shed 0 bases and J shed 6 bases, with 9 bases lying between them. The CDR3 is 13 residues long. Germline V gives CDR1 DFQATT, CDR2 SNEGSKA (reference sequence).

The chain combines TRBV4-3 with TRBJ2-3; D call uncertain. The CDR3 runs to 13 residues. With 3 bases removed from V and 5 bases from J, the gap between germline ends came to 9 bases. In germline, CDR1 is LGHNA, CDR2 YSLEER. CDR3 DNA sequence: TGCGCCAGCAGCCACGCCCGAGAAGATACGCAGTATTTT. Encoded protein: CASSHAREDTQYF.

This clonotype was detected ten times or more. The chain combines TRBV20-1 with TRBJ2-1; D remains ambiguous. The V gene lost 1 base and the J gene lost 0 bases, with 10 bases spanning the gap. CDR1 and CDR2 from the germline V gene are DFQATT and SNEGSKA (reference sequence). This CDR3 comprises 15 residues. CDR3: CSARAATYSYNEQFF. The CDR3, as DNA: TGCAGTGCTAGAGCTGCTACGTACTCCTACAATGAGCAGTTCTTC.

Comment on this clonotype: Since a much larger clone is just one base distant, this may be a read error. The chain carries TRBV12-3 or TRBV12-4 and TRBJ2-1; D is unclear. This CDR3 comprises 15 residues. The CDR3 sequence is CASSLARSSCNEQFF. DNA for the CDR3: TGTGCCAGCAGTTTAGCGCGGAGCTCCTGCAATGAGCAGTTCTTC.

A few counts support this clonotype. The CDR3, as DNA: TGTGCCAGCAGTTCATATTCCCAGACGGGAGTAGAGACCCAGTACTTC. It specifies CASSSYSQTGVETQYF. The gene calls are TRBV28 and TRBJ2-5, with a possible D match to TRBD2 (6 bases). The germline CDR1 and CDR2 sequences are MDHEN and SYDVKM. The length of the CDR3 is 16 residues. The V and J ends lost 4 bases and 4 bases respectively, with 19 bases between them.

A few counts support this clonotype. Written as DNA, the CDR3 is TGTGCCAGCAGTTTATTGGGTTCGACAGGGCCCACTGAAGCTTTCTTT. This gives the protein CASSLLGSTGPTEAFF. The rearrangement joins TRBV27 to TRBJ1-1; 7 bases align to TRBD1. J gave up 4 bases and V 1 base, and 9 bases lay outside the gene matches. Germline V gene data show CDR1 as MNHEY and CDR2 as SMNVEV (reference sequence). The CDR3 spans 16 residues.

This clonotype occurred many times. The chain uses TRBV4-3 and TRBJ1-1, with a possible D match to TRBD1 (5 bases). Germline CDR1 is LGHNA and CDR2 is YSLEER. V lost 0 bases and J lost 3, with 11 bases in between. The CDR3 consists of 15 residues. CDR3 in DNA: TGCGCCAGCAGCCAAGATGAGGGGTGGGACACTGAAGCTTTCTTT. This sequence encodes CASSQDEGWDTEAFF.

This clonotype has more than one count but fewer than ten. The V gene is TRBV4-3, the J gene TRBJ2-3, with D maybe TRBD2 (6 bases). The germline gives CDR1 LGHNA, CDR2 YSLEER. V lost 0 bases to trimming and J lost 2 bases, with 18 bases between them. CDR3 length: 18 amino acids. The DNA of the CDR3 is TGCGCCAGCAGCCAAGATGGTTCCACGGGACTCAACACAGATACGCAGTATTTT. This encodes CASSQDGSTGLNTDTQYF.

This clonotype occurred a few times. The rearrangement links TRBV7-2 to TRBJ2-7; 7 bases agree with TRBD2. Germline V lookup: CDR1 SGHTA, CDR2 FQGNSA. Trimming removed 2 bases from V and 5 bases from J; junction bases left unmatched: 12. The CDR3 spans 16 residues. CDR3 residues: CASSLIGRKYIDEQYF. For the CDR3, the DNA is TGTGCCAGCAGCTTAATCGGGAGGAAATATATCGACGAGCAGTACTTC.

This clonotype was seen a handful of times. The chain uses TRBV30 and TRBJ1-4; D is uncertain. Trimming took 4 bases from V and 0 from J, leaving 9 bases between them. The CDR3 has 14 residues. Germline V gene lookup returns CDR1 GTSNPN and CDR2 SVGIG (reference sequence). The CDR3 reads CAWTWGATNEKLFF. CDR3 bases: TGTGCCTGGACTTGGGGAGCAACTAATGAAAAACTGTTTTTT.

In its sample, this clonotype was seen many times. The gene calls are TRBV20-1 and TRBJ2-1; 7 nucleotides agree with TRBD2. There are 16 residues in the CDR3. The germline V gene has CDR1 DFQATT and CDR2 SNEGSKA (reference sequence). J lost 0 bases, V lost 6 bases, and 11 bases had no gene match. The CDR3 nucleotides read TGCAGTGCCCGAACTAGCGAACCGAGCTCCTACAATGAGCAGTTCTTC. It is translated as CSARTSEPSSYNEQFF.

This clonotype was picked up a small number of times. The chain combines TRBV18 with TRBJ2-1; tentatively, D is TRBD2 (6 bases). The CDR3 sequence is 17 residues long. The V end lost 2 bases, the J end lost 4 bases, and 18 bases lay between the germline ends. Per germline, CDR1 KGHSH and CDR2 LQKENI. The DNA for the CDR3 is TGTGCCAGCTCACCAGGCTTTAGACTAGAGAATTACAATGAGCAGTTCTTC. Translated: CASSPGFRLENYNEQFF.

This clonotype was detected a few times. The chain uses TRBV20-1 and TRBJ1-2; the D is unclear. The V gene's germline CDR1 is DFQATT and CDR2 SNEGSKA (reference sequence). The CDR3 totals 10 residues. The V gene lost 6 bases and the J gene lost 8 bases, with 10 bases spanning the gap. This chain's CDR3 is CSAFEVGYTF. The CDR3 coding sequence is TGCAGTGCCTTTGAAGTGGGCTACACCTTC.